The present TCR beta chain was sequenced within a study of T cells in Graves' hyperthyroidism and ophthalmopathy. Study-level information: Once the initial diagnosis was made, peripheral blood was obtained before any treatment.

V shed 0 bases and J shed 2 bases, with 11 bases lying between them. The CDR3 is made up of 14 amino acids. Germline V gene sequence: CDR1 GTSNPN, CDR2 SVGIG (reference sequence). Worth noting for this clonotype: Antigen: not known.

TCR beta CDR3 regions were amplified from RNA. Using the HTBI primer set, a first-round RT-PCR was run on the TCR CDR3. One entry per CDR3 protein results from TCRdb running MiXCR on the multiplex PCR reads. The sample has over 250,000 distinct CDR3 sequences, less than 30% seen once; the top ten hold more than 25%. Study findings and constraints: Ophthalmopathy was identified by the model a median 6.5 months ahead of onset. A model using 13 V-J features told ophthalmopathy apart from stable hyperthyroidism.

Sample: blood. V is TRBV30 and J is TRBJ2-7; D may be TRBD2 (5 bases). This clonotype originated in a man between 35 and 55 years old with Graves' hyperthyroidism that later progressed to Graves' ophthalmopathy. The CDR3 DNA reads TGTGCCTGGAGTGTATCAAGCGGCGCCTACGAGCAGTACTTC. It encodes CAWSVSSGAYEQYF.